This T cell receptor beta chain was profiled in a study of T-cell memory formation after mild COVID-19. Study-level points and caveats: Largely, contracting CD4+ clones fell within CM and EM, and contracting CD8+ clones within EMRA.

Germline trimming cut 3 bases from V and 4 bases from J; bases unmatched to any gene: 9. The CDR3 is 16 residues long. Germline lookup yields CDR1 SGHRS and CDR2 YFSETQ. With respect to this clonotype: Its antigen is unknown.

A 5'RACE reaction primed in the constant segment made cDNA libraries of TCR alpha and TCR beta, and these carried sample barcodes and UMIs. MiXCR, applied by TCRdb to the 5' RACE reads, yields one record per CDR3 protein. This sample has about 84,000 distinct CDR3 sequences; around 14% occur once, and the top ten carry around 31%. Sequenced input: PBMCs or a T cell subset sorted from them (not recorded which). The TCR comes from an adult woman who had mild COVID-19 (a few samples of this study predate the infection). Cell type and time point are not known. The rearrangement joins TRBV5-1 to TRBJ2-3, with 9 positions matching TRBD1. The CDR3 DNA reads as TGCGCCAGCAGCTCGTCGGGACAGGGTTTACCAGATACGCAGTATTTT. This codes for CASSSSGQGLPDTQYF.